One sample yielded the 21 T cell receptor beta chains listed below, sequenced in a study of cytomegalovirus exposure and HLA in healthy donors. TCRdb keeps only in-frame clones here, not all; method: immunoSEQ multiplex PCR. The sample contains roughly 58,000 clones, approximately 90% of which appear only once. Sequencing input: PBMCs. The receptors come from a man between 18 and 29 years old in good health and CMV-seronegative.

The J gene is TRBJ2-7, the V gene TRBV18, with 8 bases fitting TRBD2. Germline loops: CDR1 KGHSH, CDR2 LQKENI. There are 15 residues in the CDR3. The trim removed 2 bases at V and 5 bases at J, leaving 8 bases unmatched. CDR3 DNA sequence: TGTGCCAGCTCACCAGCAAGCGGGAGACTCGACGAGCAGTACTTC. Amino acids: CASSPASGRLDEQYF.

The chain employs TRBV10-3 and TRBJ2-7; TRBD2 aligns across 12 bases. With V trimmed by 6 bases and J by 3 bases, 6 bases remained unmatched. Germline V lookup: CDR1 ENHRY, CDR2 SYGVKD. CDR3 length: 15 amino acids. The CDR3 loop is CAIRTASGRVYEQYF. The CDR3 nucleotides read TGTGCCATCAGGACCGCTAGCGGGAGGGTCTACGAGCAGTACTTC.

The V and J genes are TRBV1 and TRBJ2-7; the DNA was not compared with TRBD2, the D call given in the table. TRBV1 is classified as a pseudogene. The CDR3 runs 16 residues. CDR3 in amino acids: CTSSRPPPGLAYEQYF. Written as DNA, the CDR3 is TGCACCAGCAGCCGCCCGCCTCCGGGACTAGCCTACGAGCAGTACTTC.

The chain recombines TRBV10-3 with TRBJ2-7; D is perhaps TRBD2 (6 bases). Trimming left V 3 bases short and J 3 bases short, with 15 bases between. This CDR3 is built from 15 residues. CDR1 is ENHRY, CDR2 SYGVKD, per germline. In DNA form, the CDR3 reads TGTGCCATCAGTGATGGAGGGAGCAGAAACTACGAGCAGTACTTC. Its translation is CAISDGGSRNYEQYF.

J is TRBJ1-1 and V is TRBV4-1; D unresolved. The CDR3 runs 17 residues. Between the trimmed V and J ends, which lost 0 bases and 6 bases, there was a span of 20 bases. The germline V gene encodes CDR1 MGHRA and CDR2 YSYEKL. CDR3 residues: CASSQDRERTTGPEAFF. In nucleotides, the CDR3 is TGCGCCAGCAGCCAAGATCGGGAACGGACTACGGGCCCTGAAGCTTTCTTT.

The rearrangement links TRBV11-3 to TRBJ2-3, with TRBD2 identical over 7 bases. Germline V gives CDR1 SGHNT, CDR2 YENEEA. The V and J ends lost 1 base and 0 bases, in that order; junction bases with no gene match: 4. The CDR3 totals 16 residues. The CDR3 nucleotides read TGTGCCAGCAGCTTAGGGCGGGAGTCTAGCACAGATACGCAGTATTTT. Residues: CASSLGRESSTDTQYF.

V and J are TRBV6-1 and TRBJ2-7; perhaps TRBD1 as D (6 bases). This CDR3 is built from 14 residues. Germline V gene sequence: CDR1 MNHNS, CDR2 SASEGT. The V and J ends lost 3 bases and 2 bases respectively, with 11 bases between them. The DNA for the CDR3 is TGTGCCAGCAGTGAGGGACATACCGCCTACGAGCAGTACTTC. It is translated as CASSEGHTAYEQYF.

In this sample, this clone turned up once. This chain connects TRBV6-5 to TRBJ2-7; D remains ambiguous. This CDR3 is built from 16 residues. The germline V gene has CDR1 MNHEY and CDR2 SVGAGI. The V end lost 0 bases, the J end lost 0 bases, and 12 bases lay between the germline ends. For the CDR3, the DNA is TGTGCCAGCAGTTACTCGAGTCAGGTTTCCTCCTACGAGCAGTACTTC. It codes for CASSYSSQVSSYEQYF.

This clone was seen more than once but under ten times. The chain recombines TRBV20-1 with TRBJ2-1, with D hard to call. Trimming took 6 bases from V and 9 from J, leaving 12 bases between them. Germline V lookup: CDR1 DFQATT, CDR2 SNEGSKA (reference sequence). The CDR3 contains 11 residues. CDR3 protein: CSADDTPEQFF. As DNA, the CDR3 is TGCAGTGCCGATGACACACCTGAGCAGTTCTTC.

The chain links TRBV5-6 to TRBJ2-5; 7 bases are a match to TRBD2. Trimming cost V 1 base and J 6 bases; bases outside gene matches: 9. The germline gives CDR1 SGHDT, CDR2 YYEEEE. The CDR3 contains 15 residues. CDR3 in amino acids: CASSLRDYNLKTQYF. As DNA, the CDR3 is TGTGCCAGCAGCTTGCGGGACTACAATCTGAAGACCCAGTACTTC.

The CDR3 DNA sequence: TGCGCCAGCAGCTTGGCGGGTACGGGTGGCAATGAGCAGTTCTTC. Translated: CASSLAGTGGNEQFF. The rearrangement links TRBV5-1 to TRBJ2-1; D gene unclear. Trimming pared 0 bases from V and 6 bases from J, leaving 13 bases between. The CDR3 is 15 amino acids. The germline gives CDR1 SGHRS, CDR2 YFSETQ.

This chain connects TRBV2 to TRBJ1-3; D is possibly TRBD1 (6 bases). V was cut by 5 bases and J by 2 bases, with 13 bases left in between. Germline CDR1 reads SNHLY; CDR2 reads FYNNEI. The CDR3 is made up of 15 amino acids. The CDR3 coding sequence is TGTGCCAGCAGTACCCAGGGGTTTACTGGAAACACCATATATTTT. Translating gives CASSTQGFTGNTIYF.

CDR3: CASTPRGKLAGGNYNEQFF. The CDR3 bases are TGTGCCAGCACTCCGCGGGGTAAACTAGCGGGAGGGAATTACAATGAGCAGTTCTTC. The gene calls are TRBV14 and TRBJ2-1, with 13 bases matching TRBD2. The CDR3 contains 19 residues. J was trimmed by 4 bases and V by 7 bases; bases with no gene match: 16. The germline gives CDR1 SGHDN, CDR2 FVKESK.

V is TRBV18 and J is TRBJ2-3; D is unresolved. The germline V and J ends were trimmed by 2 bases and 3 bases, with 15 bases remaining between them. CDR1 KGHSH and CDR2 LQKENI come from the germline V gene. The CDR3 extends over 16 amino acids. CDR3 nucleotides: TGTGCCAGCTCACCAACGGAATTTAGGCGGACAGATACGCAGTATTTT. Translating it yields CASSPTEFRRTDTQYF.

The V call is TRBV2, the J call TRBJ2-5, with D perhaps TRBD2 (5 bases). Germline CDR1 SNHLY, CDR2 FYNNEI. This CDR3 region has 14 residues. Trimming removed 1 base at V and 1 base at J, with 7 bases between. DNA for the CDR3: TGTGCCAGCAGTGAAGGGCGGGTCCAAGAGACCCAGTACTTC. Its protein product is CASSEGRVQETQYF.

This chain joins TRBV27 and TRBJ2-7, with 9 bases matching TRBD1. The CDR3 is made up of 17 amino acids. Germline V CDR1 and CDR2: MNHEY, SMNVEV (reference sequence). Trimming removed 3 bases from V and 6 bases from J; junction bases left unmatched: 15. This CDR3 is CASSFISSGTGYREQYF. DNA for the CDR3: TGTGCCAGCAGTTTTATATCTTCCGGGACAGGGTATCGCGAGCAGTACTTC.

The rearrangement uses TRBV10-2 and TRBJ1-5; D possibly corresponds to TRBD1 (6 bases). There are 16 residues in the CDR3. From germline, CDR1 is WSHSY and CDR2 SAAADI. V was clipped by 2 bases and J by 2 bases, with 13 bases between them. The CDR3: CASSEIQGGGNQPQHF. The CDR3 DNA reads TGCGCCAGCAGTGAGATACAGGGTGGGGGCAATCAGCCCCAGCATTTT.

CDR3 amino acids: CASSWGTSLDEQFF. DNA of the CDR3: TGTGCCAGCAGCTGGGGGACTAGTCTCGATGAGCAGTTCTTC. The rearrangement joins TRBV5-4 to TRBJ2-1; 8 bases match TRBD2. V shed 3 bases and J 8 bases; nucleotides not matched to a gene: 7. Germline V gene data show CDR1 as SGHNT and CDR2 as YYREEE (reference sequence). There are 14 residues in the CDR3.

This chain joins TRBV29-1 and TRBJ2-1; possibly TRBD1 for D (7 bases). Trimming removed 7 bases at V and 5 bases at J, with 15 bases between. The germline gives CDR1 SQVTM, CDR2 ANQGSEA. The CDR3 sequence is 13 residues long. The DNA for the CDR3 is TGCAGCGCCGGACAGGCGGGGAACAATGAGCAGTTCTTC. Translating it yields CSAGQAGNNEQFF.

This rearrangement joins TRBV28 to TRBJ2-1; D call uncertain. This CDR3 is 12 amino acids long. Germline CDR1 is MDHEN and CDR2 is SYDVKM. The germline V and J ends were trimmed by 7 bases and 3 bases, with 7 bases remaining between them. CDR3 sequence: CASNTVYNEQFF. The CDR3 DNA reads TGTGCCAGCAATACAGTCTACAATGAGCAGTTCTTC.

The chain employs TRBV7-8 and TRBJ2-7, with TRBD2 identical over 7 bases. The CDR3 covers 14 residues. Germline V gene data show CDR1 as SGHVS and CDR2 as FQNEAQ. J gave up 8 bases and V 4 bases, and 11 bases lay outside the gene matches. CDR3 nucleotides: TGTGCCAGCAGCTCAATGGTGGGACTACGACAGCAGTACTTC. This codes for CASSSMVGLRQQYF.